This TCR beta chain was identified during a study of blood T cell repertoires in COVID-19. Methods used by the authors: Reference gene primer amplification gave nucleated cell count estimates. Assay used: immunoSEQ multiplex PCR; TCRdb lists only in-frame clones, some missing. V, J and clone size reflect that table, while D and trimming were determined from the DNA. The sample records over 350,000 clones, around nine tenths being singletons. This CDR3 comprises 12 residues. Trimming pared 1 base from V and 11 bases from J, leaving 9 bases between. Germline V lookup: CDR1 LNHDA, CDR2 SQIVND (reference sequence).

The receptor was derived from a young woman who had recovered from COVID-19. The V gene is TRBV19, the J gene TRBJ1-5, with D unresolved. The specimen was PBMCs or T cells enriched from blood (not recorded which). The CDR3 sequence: CASSIVGWSQHF. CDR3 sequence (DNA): TGTGCCAGTAGTATAGTCGGGTGGTCCCAGCATTTT.